The next 21 T cell receptor beta chains were all read from a single sample in a study of cytotoxic CD8 clonotypes in ibrutinib-treated CLL. Produced via immunoSEQ multiplex PCR; TCRdb's table is partial and in-frame only. The top ten hold approximately 6% of the sample, which has hundreds of thousands of clones, 65% to 80% seen once. The starting material was PBMCs, obtained after 12 months of ibrutinib treatment. Source of these receptors: a human donor with chronic lymphocytic leukemia.

The chain is built from TRBV5-3 and TRBJ1-6, with 8 bases matching TRBD1. TRBV5-3 qualifies as an ORF whose function is uncertain. V shed 5 bases, J shed 5 bases, and the junction held 12 bases outside the gene matches. The CDR3 extends over 17 amino acids. The CDR3 sequence: CARSSKPGGSNNSPLHF. Here the CDR3 DNA reads TGTGCCAGAAGTTCTAAGCCAGGGGGCTCTAATAATTCACCCCTCCACTTT.

This clone has only a few counts. The chain recombines TRBV7-9 with TRBJ1-2; D not certain. V gave up 6 bases and J gave up 3 bases, with 11 bases separating them. The V gene's germline CDR1 is SEHNR and CDR2 FQNEAQ (reference sequence). The CDR3 has 13 residues. Here the CDR3 reads CASSFDPYYGYTF. The CDR3 region has the DNA TGTGCCAGCAGTTTTGACCCGTACTATGGCTACACCTTC.

The CDR3 nucleotides are TGTGCCTGGAGCCGGGACATCGCGAACACCGGGGAGCTGTTTTTT. It codes for CAWSRDIANTGELFF. The V gene is TRBV30, the J gene TRBJ2-2, with D perhaps TRBD1 (6 bases). With 3 bases removed from V and 0 bases from J, the gap between germline ends came to 11 bases. CDR1 and CDR2 (germline): GTSNPN, SVGIG (reference sequence). This CDR3 has 15 residues. Full variable domain (missing parts from reference TRBV30 and TRBJ2-2): SQTIHQWPATLVQPVGSPLSLECTVEGTSNPNLYWYRQAAGRGLQLLFYSVGIGQISSEVPQNLSASRPQDRQFILSSKKLLLSDSGFYLCAWSRDIANTGELFFGEGSRLTVL.

This clone was counted between two and nine times. V and J are TRBV30 and TRBJ1-2, with 7 positions matching TRBD1. Germline loops: CDR1 GTSNPN, CDR2 SVGIG (reference sequence). Trimming took 3 bases from V and 10 from J; bases not matched to a gene: 14. The CDR3 is 14 residues long. CDR3 amino acids: CAWSLGGTDSSYTF. DNA of the CDR3: TGTGCCTGGAGCCTAGGCGGGACAGACAGCTCCTACACCTTC.

The V and J genes are TRBV5-6 and TRBJ1-1; a possible D gene is TRBD1 (5 bases). V shed 1 base and J shed 7 bases, with 11 bases lying between them. The CDR3 length is 13 residues. Germline V lookup: CDR1 SGHDT, CDR2 YYEEEE. CDR3 bases: TGTGCCAGCAGCTTGTGGAGGGGCGGTGAAGCTTTCTTT. Residues: CASSLWRGGEAFF.

This chain connects TRBV4-1 to TRBJ1-1; D is ambiguous. The V and J ends lost 1 base and 2 bases respectively, with 8 bases between them. The CDR3 runs 14 residues. Germline CDR1 reads MGHRA; CDR2 reads YSYEKL. The CDR3 loop is CASSQADYNTEAFF. The CDR3 DNA is TGCGCCAGCAGCCAAGCAGACTATAACACTGAAGCTTTCTTT.

The chain is built from TRBV2 and TRBJ1-2; D unresolved. The CDR3 consists of 12 residues. Germline V CDR1 and CDR2: SNHLY, FYNNEI. V was clipped by 0 bases and J by 4 bases, with 3 bases between them. The CDR3 region has the DNA TGTGCCAGCAGTGAAGCAAGCTATGGCTACACCTTC. It specifies CASSEASYGYTF. Full variable domain (remainder filled in from reference TRBV2 and TRBJ1-2): EPEVTQTPSHQVTQMGQEVILRCVPISNHLYFYWYRQILGQKVEFLVSFYNNEISEKSEIFDDQFSVERPDGSNFTLKIRSTKLEDSAMYFCASSEASYGYTFGSGTRLTVV.

This chain links TRBV5-4 with TRBJ1-2; D might be TRBD1 (6 bases). The CDR3 is 14 amino acids. Germline V gene data show CDR1 as SGHNT and CDR2 as YYREEE (reference sequence). The V gene lost 4 bases and the J gene lost 2 bases, with 12 bases spanning the gap. The CDR3 region has the DNA TGTGCCAGCAGCCCGAGGCAGGGGAACTATGGCTACACCTTC. It translates to CASSPRQGNYGYTF.

The gene calls are TRBV4-2 and TRBJ1-6; D might be TRBD1 (6 bases). Germline CDR1 is LGHNA and CDR2 is YNFKEQ. The CDR3 has 14 amino acids. V was trimmed by 6 bases and J by 10 bases, leaving 16 bases between them. This CDR3 is CASREEGGGSPLHF. CDR3 nucleotide sequence: TGTGCCAGCAGAGAAGAGGGGGGCGGATCACCCCTCCACTTT.

The chain uses TRBV30 and TRBJ1-3, with D unclear. The CDR3 sequence is 14 residues long. The V end was cut by 1 base, the J end by 2 bases, with 9 bases between. From germline, CDR1 is GTSNPN and CDR2 SVGIG (reference sequence). The CDR3 DNA follows: TGTGCCTGGAGTGATATGCCAGCTGGAAACACCATATATTTT. This codes for CAWSDMPAGNTIYF.

The chain recombines TRBV30 with TRBJ2-2, with unresolved D. This CDR3 is 15 amino acids long. CDR1 and CDR2 (germline): GTSNPN, SVGIG (reference sequence). With 4 bases removed from V and 4 bases from J, the gap between germline ends came to 16 bases. In DNA form, the CDR3 reads TGTGCCTGGAATCCCGTATCCCCACGCACCGGGGAGCTGTTTTTT. As protein: CAWNPVSPRTGELFF.

The chain joins TRBV7-6 to TRBJ2-3, with 8 bases identical to TRBD2. CDR3 length: 15 amino acids. V gave up 3 bases and J gave up 2 bases; unmatched junction bases: 4. Germline V gene lookup returns CDR1 SGHVS and CDR2 FNYEAQ. The CDR3 spells CASSFSGAATDTQYF. The CDR3 region has the DNA TGTGCCAGCAGCTTTAGCGGGGCGGCCACAGATACGCAGTATTTT.

The chain recombines TRBV29-1 with TRBJ2-7; 9 bases agree with TRBD2. From germline, CDR1 is SQVTM and CDR2 ANQGSEA. This CDR3 is built from 15 residues. V shed 3 bases, J shed 2 bases, and the junction held 8 bases outside the gene matches. DNA for the CDR3: TGCAGCGTTGATAGCGGGAGCCCCATTACCTACGAGCAGTACTTC. It specifies CSVDSGSPITYEQYF.

The genes are TRBV29-1 and TRBJ1-5; D ambiguous. The CDR3 is 12 amino acids. Germline assignment: CDR1 SQVTM and CDR2 ANQGSEA. The V end lost 6 bases, the J end lost 4 bases, and 10 bases lay between the germline ends. The CDR3: CSVRSSNQPQHF. The CDR3 DNA reads TGCAGCGTCCGTTCCAGTAATCAGCCCCAGCATTTT. The full variable domain, its missing parts supplied by reference TRBV29-1 and TRBJ1-5, is SAVISQKPSRDICQRGTSLTIQCQVDSQVTMMFWYRQQPGQSLTLIATANQGSEATYESGFVIDKFPISRPNLTFSTLTVSNMSPEDSSIYLCSVRSSNQPQHFGDGTRLSIL.

The gene calls are TRBV10-1 and TRBJ1-1; 7 bases map to TRBD1. Looked up from germline, CDR1 is WNHNN and CDR2 is SYGVQD (reference sequence). The V gene end was trimmed by 6 bases and the J gene end by 8 bases; junction bases not matched to a gene: 12. This CDR3 region has 14 residues. As DNA, the CDR3 is TGCGCCAGCAGGTTTACACCGGGACAGAAGGAAGCTTTCTTT. Translating it yields CASRFTPGQKEAFF.

The chain couples TRBV28 to TRBJ2-5, with 16 positions matching TRBD2. Germline-derived CDR1 and CDR2 are MDHEN and SYDVKM. The CDR3 is 17 residues long. V shed 5 bases and J 4 bases; nucleotides not matched to a gene: 7. The CDR3 spells CASSPGTSGGAAETQYF. CDR3 nucleotide sequence: TGTGCCAGCAGTCCCGGGACTAGCGGGGGGGCCGCAGAGACCCAGTACTTC.

V and J are TRBV29-1 and TRBJ2-7; maybe TRBD2 (5 bases). CDR3 length: 11 residues. CDR1 and CDR2 from the germline V gene are SQVTM and ANQGSEA. V gave up 5 bases and J gave up 6 bases, with 11 bases separating them. Here the CDR3 reads CSVRTGAEQYF. CDR3 nucleotide sequence: TGCAGCGTTCGGACTGGCGCCGAGCAGTACTTC.

This chain joins TRBV7-2 and TRBJ2-3; D remains ambiguous. The CDR3 covers 12 residues. Trimming shortened V by 5 bases and J by 3 bases, and 6 bases separated the two germline ends. Germline V gene sequence: CDR1 SGHTA, CDR2 FQGNSA. In DNA, the CDR3 is TGTGCCAGCAGCCTGATGACAGATACGCAGTATTTT. This sequence encodes CASSLMTDTQYF. Using reference TRBV7-2 and TRBJ2-3 for the parts outside the CDR3, the full variable domain is GAGVSQSPSNKVTEKGKDVELRCDPISGHTALYWYRQSLGQGLEFLIYFQGNSAPDKSGLPSDRFSAERTGGSVSTLTIQRTQQEDSAVYLCASSLMTDTQYFGPGTRLTVL.

On this clone itself: The junction does not match germline at one end; this may be a read error. The chain has TRBV7-3 and TRBJ2-7; 7 nucleotides line up with TRBD1. Germline CDR1 and CDR2: SGHTA and FQGTGA. The CDR3 has 11 residues. The CDR3 coding sequence is TGTGCCAGCAGCTCAGACAGGGTCTTATCCTTC. This translates into CASSSDRVLSF.

This clone was seen once. The rearrangement joins TRBV7-2 to TRBJ2-7; 9 bases map to TRBD2. The germline V gene encodes CDR1 SGHTA and CDR2 FQGNSA. The junction had 5 bases not matched to a gene; V was cut back by 6 bases and J by 2 bases. This CDR3 spans 14 amino acids. In DNA, the CDR3 is TGTGCCAGCAGGCTAGCGGGATGGACCTACGAGCAGTACTTC. Amino acid sequence: CASRLAGWTYEQYF.

The rearrangement links TRBV18 to TRBJ1-1; D is unclear. The CDR3 totals 15 residues. The ends were cut back, 2 bases at V and 5 bases at J, with 15 bases in the middle. CDR1 is KGHSH and CDR2 is LQKENI in the germline V gene. CDR3 residues: CASSPDGGSWTEAFF. Here the CDR3 DNA reads TGTGCCAGCTCACCAGATGGAGGGAGCTGGACTGAAGCTTTCTTT.